This TCR beta chain comes out of a study of shared clonotypes between healthy human individuals. About the research overall: Used for every donor were three CD4 naive, three CD4 memory, two CD8 naive and one CD8 memory plate.

The V end lost 1 base, the J end lost 3 bases, and 7 bases lay between the germline ends. In germline, CDR1 is SGHVS, CDR2 FQNEAQ. This CDR3 contains 13 residues. Several immunoSEQ plates held equal portions of the genomic DNA taken from each subset. Generated by immunoSEQ multiplex PCR, the TCRdb table keeps only in-frame clones and is missing some. The sample lists about 1 million clones, 70% to 80% occurring once. All the donors were Caucasian adults who lived in Nashville, Tennessee. CD45RA+ naive and CD45RA-negative memory subsets were separated from CD4+ cells. The rearrangement uses TRBV7-8 and TRBJ2-7; TRBD1 is a possible D gene (5 bases). The material sequenced was memory CD4+ T cells sorted from blood. As to subset: CD45RA-negative fraction. This TCR derives from a man aged 18 to 29 in good health. Written as DNA, the CDR3 is TGTGCCAGCAGCTTAGGACAGCTCTACGAGCAGTACTTC. This sequence encodes CASSLGQLYEQYF.